This paragraph reports one TCR beta chain. Its antigen is as yet unknown. V gave up 5 bases and J gave up 2 bases, with 14 bases separating them. Germline V gene sequence: CDR1 WSHSY, CDR2 SAAADI. The CDR3 is made up of 15 amino acids. The sample originates from a study of shared clonotypes between healthy human individuals. Whole-study findings and limits: Expectations were that clonotype sharing among donors would be affected by sequencing depth.

Repertoires were generated with immunoSEQ multiplex PCR, while TCRdb's copy carries only in-frame clones and drops some. The table has 500,000 to 650,000 clones, roughly four fifths seen once. Nashville, Tennessee was home to all donors, each a Caucasian adult. Input material: PBMCs. The chain employs TRBV10-2 and TRBJ2-3; TRBD2 might be the D (5 bases). The source of this sequence is a woman in her thirties or forties in good health. Some clones in this sample may be carry-over from other donors' samples. The CDR3 protein is CASSKELVSTDTQYF. CDR3 sequence (DNA): TGCGCCAGCAGTAAGGAACTAGTTTCCACAGATACGCAGTATTTT.